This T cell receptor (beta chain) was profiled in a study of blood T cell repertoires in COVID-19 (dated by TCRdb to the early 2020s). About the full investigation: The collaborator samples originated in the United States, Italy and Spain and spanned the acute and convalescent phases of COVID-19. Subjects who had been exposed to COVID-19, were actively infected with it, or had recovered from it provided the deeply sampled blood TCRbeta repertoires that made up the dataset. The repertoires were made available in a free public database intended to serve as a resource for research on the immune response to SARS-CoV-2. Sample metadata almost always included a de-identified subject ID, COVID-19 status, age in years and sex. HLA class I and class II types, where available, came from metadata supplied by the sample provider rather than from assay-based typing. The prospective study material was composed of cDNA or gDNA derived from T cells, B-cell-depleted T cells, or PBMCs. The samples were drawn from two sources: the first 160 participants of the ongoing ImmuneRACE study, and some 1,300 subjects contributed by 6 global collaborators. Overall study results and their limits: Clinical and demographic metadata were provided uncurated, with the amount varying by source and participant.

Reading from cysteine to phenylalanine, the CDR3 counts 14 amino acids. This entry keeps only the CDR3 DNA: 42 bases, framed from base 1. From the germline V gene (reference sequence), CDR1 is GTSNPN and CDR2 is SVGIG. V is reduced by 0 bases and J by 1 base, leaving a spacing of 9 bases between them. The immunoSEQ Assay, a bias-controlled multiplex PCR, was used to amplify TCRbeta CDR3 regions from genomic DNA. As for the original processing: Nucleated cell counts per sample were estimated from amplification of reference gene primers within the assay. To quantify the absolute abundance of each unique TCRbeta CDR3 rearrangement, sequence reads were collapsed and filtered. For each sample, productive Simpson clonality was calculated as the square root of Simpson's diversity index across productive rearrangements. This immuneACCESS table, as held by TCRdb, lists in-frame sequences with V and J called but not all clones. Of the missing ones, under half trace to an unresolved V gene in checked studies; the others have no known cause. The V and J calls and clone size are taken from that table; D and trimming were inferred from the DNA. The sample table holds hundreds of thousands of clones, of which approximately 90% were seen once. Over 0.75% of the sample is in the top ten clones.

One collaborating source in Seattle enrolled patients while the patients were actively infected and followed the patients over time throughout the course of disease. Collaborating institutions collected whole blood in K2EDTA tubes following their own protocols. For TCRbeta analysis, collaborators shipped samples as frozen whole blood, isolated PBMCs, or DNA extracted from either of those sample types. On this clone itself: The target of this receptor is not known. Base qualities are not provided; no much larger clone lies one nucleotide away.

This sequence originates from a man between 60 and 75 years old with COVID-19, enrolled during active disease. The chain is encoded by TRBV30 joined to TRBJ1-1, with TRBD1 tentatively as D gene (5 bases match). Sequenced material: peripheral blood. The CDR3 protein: CAWSVGGQNTEAFF. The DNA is TGTGCCTGGAGTGTAGGCGGACAGAACACTGAAGCTTTCTTT.